This T cell receptor beta chain was retrieved from a study of low-dose radiotherapy and immunotherapy resistance in tumors. The time point: after trial treatment. Documented treatment: LDRT plus nivolumab, ipilimumab, low-dose cyclophosphamide and aspirin (RACIN trial). The CDR3 sequence is 12 residues long. Trimming shortened V by 1 base and J by 3 bases, and 2 bases separated the two germline ends. Germline CDR1 SGHAT, CDR2 FQNNGV. Both TCRalpha and TCRbeta chains were reverse transcribed with V-gene-specific primers. Amplification of TCRs used a constant-region primer and V-primer adapter for 15 to 25 PCR cycles. Isolated mRNA underwent amplification via in vitro transcription. TCRdb itself ran the reads through MiXCR, one entry per CDR3 protein. The sample carries about 97,000 distinct CDR3 sequences, more than 20% recorded once. This clonotype was seen ten or more times.

The gene calls are TRBV11-2 and TRBJ2-3; no reliable D call. Sequencing used PBMCs, obtained after low-dose radiotherapy plus immunotherapy. This clonotype was sampled from a male donor with prostate cancer. The CDR3 sequence: CASSLVTDTQYF. The DNA for the CDR3 is TGTGCCAGCAGCTTAGTGACAGATACGCAGTATTTT.